Sequencing of this TCR beta chain was carried out in a study of blood T cell repertoires in COVID-19. Germline CDR1 is MDHEN and CDR2 is SYDVKM. Trimming took off 6 bases at V and 3 bases at J, with 13 bases between the two ends. The CDR3 is made up of 14 amino acids. Original processing methods: Scientists estimated how many nucleated cells there were by amplifying reference gene primers. Sequenced by immunoSEQ multiplex PCR; TCRdb stores in-frame clones only, minus some. For V, J and clone size, that table is used; D and trimming come from the DNA. The table records tens of thousands of clones, about 88% of them present only once.

This TCR was recovered from a woman of 80 years or more with acute or convalescent COVID-19. Sequenced material: peripheral blood. This chain connects TRBV28 to TRBJ2-3, with D tentatively TRBD2 (5 bases). In DNA form, the CDR3 reads TGTGCCAGCAGCTCCCTCGGGGTAACAGATACGCAGTATTTT. Its translation is CASSSLGVTDTQYF.